The rows below give T cell receptor beta chains drawn from one sample of a study of identical twins. TCRdb ran MiXCR on the 5' RACE reads and lists one entry per CDR3 protein. The data hold around 650,000 distinct CDR3 sequences, with roughly 7.1% observed a single time. The same sample was also studied in work on yellow fever vaccine responses in identical twins.

Sample: PBMCs. The receptors here all came from a woman aged 18 to 35 in good health. CDR3s include the opening cysteine and the closing phenylalanine or tryptophan.

cdr3_aa v_call
CSVEFGTGGNEQYF TRBV29-1
CASSLSDVTGRFF TRBV5-6
CASRFTRLGTGELFF TRBV3-1
CASSLDKGRVWDEQYF TRBV12-3/TRBV12-4
CASSESTGAGEKLFF TRBV10-1
CASSGGQVYGYTF TRBV6-1
CASSQDRLGSYNEQFF TRBV4-2
CASSPPASPLHF TRBV12-3/TRBV12-4
CASRTGGSGANVLTF TRBV6-1
CASSQEGGYTEAFF TRBV4-1
CASSRGEIPGTQYF TRBV7-2
CASSSQVGRNNEQFF TRBV7-9
CASSVGATGGTEAFF TRBV9
CSVEDRTSGGSETQYF TRBV29-1
CASSHLWAPNSENEQFF TRBV12-3/TRBV12-4
CASSLLALAGGATDTQYF TRBV12-3/TRBV12-4
CASSRGTGADYEQYF TRBV9
CASIGSGSYNEQFF TRBV27
CASSLGSGEIMEQFF TRBV11-2
CASSQGTSYFEQFF TRBV4-1
CASSTRLAGATDTQYF TRBV4-1
CASSNRDYGLLADTQYF TRBV25-1
CASSLGSQGYVYGYTF TRBV5-1
CASSLDPVRDEQFF TRBV7-2
CATSRGDNEQFF TRBV15
CASSGQYANTGELFF TRBV9
CAIEGDSNEQFF TRBV10-3
CASSKRTPRAKNIQYF TRBV21-1
CSVTSRGLAGGWETQYF TRBV29-1
CSAAARQGGNSPLHF TRBV20-1
CSVEPRQGLERETQYF TRBV29-1
CASRRGTAQETQYF TRBV5-1
CASSPGLAGAGEQFF TRBV6-1
CATSRDRTGSSGAEAFF TRBV15
CASSRGGKDTQYF TRBV12-3/TRBV12-4
CASNLPGQSVTDTQYF TRBV28
CASSQFRTRDRSPRLYNEQFF TRBV3-1
CASSGGLAATYEQYF TRBV9
CASGLRERRAGELFF TRBV12-3/TRBV12-4
CSARRGISGNTIYF TRBV20-1
CASSQGQRTEAFF TRBV12-3/TRBV12-4
CASSFRADYGYTF TRBV12-3/TRBV12-4
CASSGPWESADTQYF TRBV5-1
CASTAGDTGELFF TRBV6-1
CASSYSYASYNEQFF TRBV6-5
CASSLRSGGAEDTQYF TRBV7-2
CASSEGGGPSDTQYF TRBV12-3/TRBV12-4
CASRATIPGELFF TRBV12-3/TRBV12-4
CASSPTSSNEQFF TRBV2
CASSLMDHQDTQYF TRBV7-6
CASSTRQGYHNEQFF TRBV7-9
CAISDVLAESTDTQYF TRBV10-3
CASSPPVETPRYNEQFF TRBV6-1
CASSQEGQSNQPQHF TRBV4-1
CATSRAAEGEQFF TRBV15
CSAELGGLSKNIQYF TRBV20-1
CASSIAATGTDTQYF TRBV19
CASSLATGSDTQYF TRBV7-8
CASSLEQWGAKNIQYF TRBV12-3/TRBV12-4
CASSPSFGGRGSFDEKLFF TRBV28